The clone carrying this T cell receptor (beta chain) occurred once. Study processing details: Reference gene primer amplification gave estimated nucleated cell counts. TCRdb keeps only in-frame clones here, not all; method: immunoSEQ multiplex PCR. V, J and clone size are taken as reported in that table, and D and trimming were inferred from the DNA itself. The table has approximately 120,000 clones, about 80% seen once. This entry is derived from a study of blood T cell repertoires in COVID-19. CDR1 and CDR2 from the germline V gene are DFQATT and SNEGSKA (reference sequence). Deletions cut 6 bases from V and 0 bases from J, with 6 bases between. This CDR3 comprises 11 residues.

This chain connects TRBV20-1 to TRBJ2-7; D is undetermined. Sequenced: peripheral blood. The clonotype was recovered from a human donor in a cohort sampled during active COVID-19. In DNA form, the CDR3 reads TGCAGTGCGCGAGCCTCCTACGAGCAGTACTTC. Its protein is CSARASYEQYF.